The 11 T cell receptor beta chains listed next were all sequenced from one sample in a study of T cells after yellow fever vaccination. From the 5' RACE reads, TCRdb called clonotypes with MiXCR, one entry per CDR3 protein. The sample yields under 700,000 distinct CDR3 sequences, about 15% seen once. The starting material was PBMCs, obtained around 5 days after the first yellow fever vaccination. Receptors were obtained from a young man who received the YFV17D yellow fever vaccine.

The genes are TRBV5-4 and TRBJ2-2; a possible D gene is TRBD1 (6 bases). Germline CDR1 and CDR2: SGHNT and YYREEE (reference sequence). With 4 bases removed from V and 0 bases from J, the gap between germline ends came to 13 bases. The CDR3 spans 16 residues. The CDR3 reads CASSPWGTPNTGELFF. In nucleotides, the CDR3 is TGTGCCAGCAGCCCTTGGGGGACACCGAACACCGGGGAGCTGTTTTTT.

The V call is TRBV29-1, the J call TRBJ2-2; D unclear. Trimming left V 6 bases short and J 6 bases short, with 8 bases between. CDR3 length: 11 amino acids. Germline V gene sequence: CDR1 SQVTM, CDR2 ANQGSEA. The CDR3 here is CSVSWAGELFF. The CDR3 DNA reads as TGCAGCGTATCCTGGGCCGGGGAGCTGTTTTTT.

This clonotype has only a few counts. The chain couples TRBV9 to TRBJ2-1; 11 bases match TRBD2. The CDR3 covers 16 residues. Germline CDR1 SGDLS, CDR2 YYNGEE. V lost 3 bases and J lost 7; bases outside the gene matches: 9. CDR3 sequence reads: CASSEGGTSGINEQFF. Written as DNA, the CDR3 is TGTGCCAGCAGCGAGGGCGGGACTAGCGGTATAAATGAGCAGTTCTTC.

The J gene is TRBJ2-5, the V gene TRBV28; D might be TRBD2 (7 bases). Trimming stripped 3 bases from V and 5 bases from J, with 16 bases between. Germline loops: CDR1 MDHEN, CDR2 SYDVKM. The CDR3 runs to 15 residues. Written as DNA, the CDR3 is TGTGCCAGCAGTTTCCCCGCGGGGGCCTCGGAGACCCAGTACTTC. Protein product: CASSFPAGASETQYF.

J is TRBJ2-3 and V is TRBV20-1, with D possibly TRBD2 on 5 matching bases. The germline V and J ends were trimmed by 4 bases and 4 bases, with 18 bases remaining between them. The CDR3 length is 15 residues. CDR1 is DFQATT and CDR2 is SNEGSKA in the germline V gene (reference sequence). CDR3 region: CSANRDRSVPDTQYF. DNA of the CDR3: TGCAGTGCTAACCGGGATAGGTCGGTCCCAGATACGCAGTATTTT.

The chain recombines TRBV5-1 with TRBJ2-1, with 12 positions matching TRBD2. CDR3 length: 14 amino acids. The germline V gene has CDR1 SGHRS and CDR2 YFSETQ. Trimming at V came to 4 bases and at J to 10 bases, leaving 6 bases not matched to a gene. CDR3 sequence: CASSASGGAREQFF. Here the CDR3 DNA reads TGCGCCAGCAGCGCTAGCGGGGGGGCCAGGGAGCAGTTCTTC.

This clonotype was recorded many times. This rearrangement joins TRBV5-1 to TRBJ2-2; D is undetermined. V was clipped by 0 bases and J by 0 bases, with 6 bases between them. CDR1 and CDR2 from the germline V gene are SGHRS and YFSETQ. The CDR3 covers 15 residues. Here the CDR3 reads CASSLGVTNTGELFF. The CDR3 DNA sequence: TGCGCCAGCAGCTTGGGGGTCACGAACACCGGGGAGCTGTTTTTT.

The CDR3 sequence: CASSVELRVEQFF. CDR3 DNA sequence: TGTGCCAGCAGCGTAGAATTAAGAGTTGAGCAGTTCTTC. The chain couples TRBV9 to TRBJ2-1; D is unresolved. The CDR3 consists of 13 residues. Germline V gene data show CDR1 as SGDLS and CDR2 as YYNGEE. V was shortened by 0 bases and J by 9 bases, with 10 bases between the two germline ends.

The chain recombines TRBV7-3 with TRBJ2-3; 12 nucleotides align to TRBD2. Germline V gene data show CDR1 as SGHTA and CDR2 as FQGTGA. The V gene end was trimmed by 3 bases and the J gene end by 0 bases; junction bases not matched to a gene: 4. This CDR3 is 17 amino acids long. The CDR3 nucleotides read TGTGCCAGCAGCTTGACTAGCGGGGGCCTAAGCACAGATACGCAGTATTTT. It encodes CASSLTSGGLSTDTQYF.

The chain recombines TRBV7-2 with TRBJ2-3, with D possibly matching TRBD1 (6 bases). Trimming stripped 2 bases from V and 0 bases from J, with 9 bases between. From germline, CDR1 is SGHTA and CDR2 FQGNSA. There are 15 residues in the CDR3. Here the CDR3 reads CASSLMRGSTDTQYF. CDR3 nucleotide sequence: TGTGCCAGCAGCTTAATGAGGGGGAGCACAGATACGCAGTATTTT.

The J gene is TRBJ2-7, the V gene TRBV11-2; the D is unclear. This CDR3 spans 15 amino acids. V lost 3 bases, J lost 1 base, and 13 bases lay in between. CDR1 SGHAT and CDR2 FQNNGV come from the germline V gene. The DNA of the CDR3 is TGTGCCAGCAGCTTGGAGTTTGCCGGATCCTACGAGCAGTACTTC. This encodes CASSLEFAGSYEQYF.